The 18 T cell receptor beta chains reported below all come from one sample, sequenced in a study of regulatory T cells in long-lasting Graves disease. Specified time point: newly diagnosed GD, antithyroid drugs for less than 3 months. Extracted PBMC RNA gave rise to the TCR library. CDR3-region Arm-PCR and iRepertoire HTBI primers produced the TCR beta libraries. From the multiplex PCR reads, TCRdb called clonotypes with MiXCR, one entry per CDR3 protein. Altogether about 530,000 distinct CDR3 sequences are present, about 15% being singletons, with the ten largest covering around a quarter. The same specimen was also included in a second study, on T cells in Graves' hyperthyroidism and ophthalmopathy.

This material consisted of peripheral blood mononuclear cells (PBMCs), taken at new diagnosis, from a patient treated with antithyroid drugs. All receptors derive from a woman aged 35-65 years with Graves disease.

This clonotype was counted between two and nine times. The rearrangement joins TRBV29-1 to TRBJ1-5; D gene unclear. Germline V CDR1 and CDR2: SQVTM, ANQGSEA. The CDR3 covers 15 residues. The V and J ends lost 0 bases and 0 bases respectively, with 9 bases between them. CDR3 coding DNA: TGCAGCGTTGAAGATAGAGTCTTTAGCAATCAGCCCCAGCATTTT. Its protein is CSVEDRVFSNQPQHF.

This clonotype was detected ten times or more. The J gene is TRBJ2-7, the V gene TRBV2, with 8 bases aligning to TRBD1. Trimming took 6 bases from V and 0 from J; bases not matched to a gene: 7. In germline, CDR1 is SNHLY, CDR2 FYNNEI. The CDR3 is made up of 15 amino acids. The CDR3 region is CASRVDRASSYEQYF. CDR3 DNA sequence: TGTGCCAGCAGGGTGGACAGGGCGAGCTCCTACGAGCAGTACTTC.

The chain carries TRBV18 and TRBJ2-4; D might be TRBD1 (6 bases). The V gene's germline CDR1 is KGHSH and CDR2 LQKENI. V was trimmed by 3 bases and J by 5 bases, leaving 14 bases between them. CDR3 size: 15 residues. The CDR3 protein is CASSPNRVIENIQYF. The CDR3 DNA reads TGTGCCAGCTCACCGAACAGGGTGATCGAAAACATTCAGTACTTC.

Here the CDR3 DNA reads TGTGCCAGCAGATTACAGGGTTATCAGCCCCAGCATTTT. It translates to CASRLQGYQPQHF. V usage is TRBV2 and J usage is TRBJ1-5, with D tentatively TRBD1 (6 bases). Trimming cost V 6 bases and J 5 bases, with 11 bases left between them. The length of the CDR3 is 13 residues. Germline V gives CDR1 SNHLY, CDR2 FYNNEI.

This clonotype was detected ten times or more. The rearrangement uses TRBV12-3 or TRBV12-4 and TRBJ1-1; unclear D gene. CDR3 length equals 14 residues. With 6 bases removed from V and 1 base from J, the gap between germline ends came to 12 bases. In DNA, the CDR3 is TGTGCCAGCAGCCCCATTGGGCCGAACACTGAAGCTTTCTTT. This sequence encodes CASSPIGPNTEAFF.

The chain links TRBV10-3 to TRBJ1-1; D remains unclear. Trimming took 0 bases from V and 0 from J, leaving 2 bases between them. This CDR3 has 13 amino acids. Per the germline V gene, CDR1 is ENHRY and CDR2 is SYGVKD. CDR3 protein: CAISESLNTEAFF. The CDR3 DNA reads TGTGCCATCAGTGAGTCATTGAACACTGAAGCTTTCTTT.

A remark on this clonotype: The junction does not match germline at one end; this may be a read error. The gene calls are TRBV7-9 and TRBJ2-3, with 11 bases fitting TRBD2. The germline V gene has CDR1 SEHNR and CDR2 FQNEAQ (reference sequence). The CDR3 contains 20 residues. The CDR3 region is CVSSLGLAGGPEFPPDTQYF. CDR3 in DNA: TGTGTCAGCAGCTTAGGTCTAGCGGGGGGTCCGGAGTTTCCCCCAGATACGCAGTATTTT.

This clonotype was detected only a few times. The rearrangement joins TRBV2 to TRBJ2-3; TRBD2 agrees at 14 bases. V shed 8 bases and J 5 bases; nucleotides not matched to a gene: 9. This CDR3 comprises 16 residues. Germline CDR1 SNHLY, CDR2 FYNNEI. Here the CDR3 DNA reads TGTGCCAGCGACTCGACTAGCGGGGGGGCCATAGATACGCAGTATTTT. Protein: CASDSTSGGAIDTQYF.

This clonotype was counted a few times. The chain employs TRBV6-2 or TRBV6-3 and TRBJ2-2, with 8 bases fitting TRBD2. The germline V gene has CDR1 MNHEY and CDR2 SVGEGT. The CDR3 has 16 residues. Trimming removed 6 bases from V and 3 bases from J; junction bases left unmatched: 9. CDR3 sequence (DNA): TGTGCCAGCAGCTTCCCGGCGGGGGGTGACACCGGGGAGCTGTTTTTT. As protein: CASSFPAGGDTGELFF.

This clonotype appeared many times. The genes are TRBV30 and TRBJ1-6; D remains ambiguous. Germline values: CDR1 GTSNPN, CDR2 SVGIG (reference sequence). The CDR3 loop spans 15 amino acids. V lost 0 bases and J lost 1, with 7 bases in between. The CDR3 spells CAWSVQESYNSPLHF. DNA for the CDR3: TGTGCCTGGAGTGTACAAGAATCCTATAATTCACCCCTCCACTTT.

This clonotype was counted many times. This chain connects TRBV7-2 to TRBJ2-2; 9 bases fit TRBD2. CDR1 and CDR2 (germline): SGHTA, FQGNSA. Trimming took 1 base from V and 4 from J; bases not matched to a gene: 4. The CDR3 covers 16 residues. The CDR3 coding sequence is TGTGCCAGCAGCTTAGTTGCAGCGGGGGGCACCGGGGAGCTGTTTTTT. Its protein is CASSLVAAGGTGELFF.

This clonotype was detected many times. The chain recombines TRBV12-3 or TRBV12-4 with TRBJ2-3; D is unresolved. V shed 8 bases and J shed 0 bases, with 9 bases lying between them. The length of the CDR3 is 13 residues. This CDR3 is CASRRLSTDTQYF. CDR3 sequence (DNA): TGTGCCAGCCGGCGGCTTAGCACAGATACGCAGTATTTT.

This clonotype was counted at least ten times. The chain couples TRBV7-2 to TRBJ1-1; D is unclear. Germline assignment: CDR1 SGHTA and CDR2 FQGNSA. CDR3 length: 11 residues. V lost 5 bases and J lost 6, with 7 bases in between. CDR3 protein: CASSQQSEAFF. CDR3 coding DNA: TGTGCCAGCAGCCAACAGTCTGAAGCTTTCTTT.

This clonotype was seen many times. The chain couples TRBV12-5 to TRBJ1-2, with D possibly being TRBD1 (6 bases). Germline assignment: CDR1 LGHNT and CDR2 FRNRAP. CDR3 length: 13 amino acids. Trimming shortened V by 3 bases and J by 8 bases, and 13 bases separated the two germline ends. The CDR3 reads CASGLKGGLGYTF. CDR3 nucleotides: TGTGCTAGTGGTTTAAAGGGGGGATTAGGCTACACCTTC.

The chain combines TRBV20-1 with TRBJ2-3, with a tentative D call TRBD2 (6 bases). Germline loops: CDR1 DFQATT, CDR2 SNEGSKA (reference sequence). Trimming took off 5 bases at V and 6 bases at J, with 15 bases between the two ends. This CDR3 comprises 13 residues. The CDR3 nucleotides are TGCAGTGCTGTGGGGGACTCTGGGGATACGCAGTATTTT. Translating gives CSAVGDSGDTQYF.

This clonotype came up many times. The chain recombines TRBV9 with TRBJ1-6; D possibly corresponds to TRBD1 (5 bases). Germline V CDR1 and CDR2: SGDLS, YYNGEE. The CDR3 spans 15 residues. Between the trimmed V and J ends, which lost 0 bases and 6 bases, there was a span of 10 bases. In DNA, the CDR3 is TGTGCCAGCAGCGTAGACCATCAGGGTAATTCACCCCTCCACTTT. Translated, it gives CASSVDHQGNSPLHF. The variable domain in full, with the rest retrieved from reference TRBV9 and TRBJ1-6, is DSGVTQTPKHLITATGQRVTLRCSPRSGDLSVYWYQQSLDQGLQFLIQYYNGEERAKGNILERFSAQQFPDLHSELNLSSLELGDSALYFCASSVDHQGNSPLHFGNGTRLTVT.

This clonotype was seen at least ten times. The chain uses TRBV6-1 and TRBJ1-5, with TRBD1 matching over 9 bases. Germline values: CDR1 MNHNS, CDR2 SASEGT. This CDR3 has 14 amino acids. The V and J ends lost 9 bases and 4 bases, in that order; junction bases with no gene match: 7. The DNA of the CDR3 is TGTGCCAGTTCGGGGACAGGGATAAATCAGCCCCAGCATTTT. This sequence encodes CASSGTGINQPQHF.

In the case of this clonotype: A much larger clonotype is one base distant, so this may be a read error. The chain combines TRBV7-3 with TRBJ2-1; D uncertain. CDR1 SGHTA and CDR2 FQGTGA come from the germline V gene. The CDR3 consists of 14 residues. Trimming stripped 0 bases from V and 6 bases from J, with 9 bases between. This CDR3 reads CASSLTGPRNEQFF. The CDR3 DNA is TGTGCCAGCAGCTTAACAGGACCGCGCAATGAGCAGTTCTTC.